This T cell receptor (beta chain) emerged from a study of shared clonotypes between healthy human individuals. Findings and caveats of the study: Rarefaction curves obtained for sorted subsets showed sequencing incomplete despite large depth. Only blood underwent sampling, and tissue repertoires likely differ.

CD45RO-negative CD8 cells positively selected for CCR7 made up the naive population, which excluded terminally differentiated effector memory CD45RA+ cells. To note about this clone: Its specificity is unknown.

The authors loaded about 0.2 ug DNA, around 30,000 T cell genomes, into sorted-subset replicate PCRs. Clones were read by immunoSEQ multiplex PCR, and TCRdb kept only the in-frame ones, dropping some. The sample yields about 2 million clones, roughly 95% seen once. The source is a man between 18 and 35 years old in good health. Sequencing used naive CD8+ T cells sorted from blood.

DNA of the CDR3: TGTGCCAGCAGCTTAATATTCATCGACAGTAGTTACACCGGGGAGCTGTTTTTT. Protein: CASSLIFIDSSYTGELFF. This chain uses TRBV7-8 with TRBJ2-2, with TRBD1 as a possible D gene (5 bases). The germline V and J ends were trimmed by 2 bases and 3 bases, with 19 bases remaining between them. The V gene's germline CDR1 is SGHVS and CDR2 FQNEAQ. This CDR3 is built from 18 residues.